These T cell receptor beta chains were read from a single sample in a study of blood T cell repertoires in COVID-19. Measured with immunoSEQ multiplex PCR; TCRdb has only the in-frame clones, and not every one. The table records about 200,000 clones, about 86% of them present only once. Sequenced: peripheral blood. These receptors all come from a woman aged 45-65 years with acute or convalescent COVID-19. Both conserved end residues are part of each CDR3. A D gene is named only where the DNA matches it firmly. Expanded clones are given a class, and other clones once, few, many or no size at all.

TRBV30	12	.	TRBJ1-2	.	TGTGCCTGGAACGGACAGCTCTATGGCTACACCTTC	CAWNGQLYGYTF
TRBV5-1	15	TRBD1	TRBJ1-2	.	TGCGCCAGCAGCTTGCGGACAGGGAGGCACTATGGCTACACCTTC	CASSLRTGRHYGYTF
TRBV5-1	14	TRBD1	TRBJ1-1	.	TGCGCCAGCAGCCCACAGGGGGGTGGTACTGAAGCTTTCTTT	CASSPQGGGTEAFF
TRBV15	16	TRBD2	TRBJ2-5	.	TGTGCCACCAGCTCTCCTGGGACTAGCGGAAAAGAGACCCAGTACTTC	CATSSPGTSGKETQYF
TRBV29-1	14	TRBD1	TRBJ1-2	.	TGCAGCGTTCAAGGGGGCGTTTCCAACTATGGCTACACCTTC	CSVQGGVSNYGYTF
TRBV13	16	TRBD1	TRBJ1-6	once	TGTGCCAGCAGCTTAGCCGGGACAGGGTTAAATTCACCCCTCCACTTT	CASSLAGTGLNSPLHF
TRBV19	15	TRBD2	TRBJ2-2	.	TGTGCCAGTACCGGGGAGGGAGTGGGGACCGGGGAGCTGTTTTTT	CASTGEGVGTGELFF
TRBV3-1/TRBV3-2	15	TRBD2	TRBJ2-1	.	TGTGCCAGCAGCCTAGCGGGACTGATAAACAATGAGCAGTTCTTC	CASSLAGLINNEQFF
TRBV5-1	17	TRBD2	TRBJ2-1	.	TGCGCCAGCAGCAGCAATAGCGGGTCACAACCAGGCGGCGAGCAGTTCTTC	CASSSNSGSQPGGEQFF
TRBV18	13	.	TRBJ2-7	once	TGTGCCAGCTCACGGGGGCAGTTCTACGAGCAGTACTTC	CASSRGQFYEQYF
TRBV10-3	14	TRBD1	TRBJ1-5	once	TGTGCCATCAGCCGGGACAGTAGCAATCAGCCCCAGCATTTT	CAISRDSSNQPQHF
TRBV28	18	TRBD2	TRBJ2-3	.	TGTGCCAGCAACCGCCCAGGACTAGCGGGAGGAAGCACAGATACGCAGTATTTT	CASNRPGLAGGSTDTQYF
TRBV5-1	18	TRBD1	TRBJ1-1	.	TGCGCCAGCAGCTTGCGGGCAGGGGGGATTCCGATGAACACTGAAGCTTTCTTT	CASSLRAGGIPMNTEAFF
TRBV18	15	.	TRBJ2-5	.	TGTGCCAGCTCACTGACAGAGCCGGGCAAGGGGACCCAGTACTTC	CASSLTEPGKGTQYF
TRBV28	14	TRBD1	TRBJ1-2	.	TGTGCCAGCAGTTTAGACAGGGGGGAAGGTGGCTACACCTTC	CASSLDRGEGGYTF
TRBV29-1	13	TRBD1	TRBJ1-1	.	TGCAGCGTGGACAGGGTTCAGAACACTGAAGCTTTCTTT	CSVDRVQNTEAFF
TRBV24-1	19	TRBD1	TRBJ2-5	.	TGTGCCACCAGTGATTTTGGGGGCCGACAGGGAAACTCCCAAGAGACCCAGTACTTC	CATSDFGGRQGNSQETQYF
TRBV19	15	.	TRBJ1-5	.	TGTGCCAGTAGTACCCCAGGTCAGGATAATCAGCCCCAGCATTTT	CASSTPGQDNQPQHF
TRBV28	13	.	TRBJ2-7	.	TGTGCCAGCAGTCACCAGCCGGGGGACGAGCAGTACTTC	CASSHQPGDEQYF
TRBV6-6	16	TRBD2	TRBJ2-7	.	TGTGCCAGCAGTTACTCGGCGGGTAGCGGGAGCCACGAGCAGTACTTC	CASSYSAGSGSHEQYF
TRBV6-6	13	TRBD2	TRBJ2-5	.	TGTGCCAGCAGTTACGGGACTAAGGGGACCCAGTACTTC	CASSYGTKGTQYF
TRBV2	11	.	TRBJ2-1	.	TGTGCCAGCCATGGACTGGATGAGCAGTTCTTC	CASHGLDEQFF
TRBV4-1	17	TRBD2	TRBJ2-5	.	TGCGCCAGCAGCCAAGTATTTGCGGGAGGGCCTCAAGAGACCCAGTACTTC	CASSQVFAGGPQETQYF
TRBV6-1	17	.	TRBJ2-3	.	TGTGCCAGCAGTGAAAGAAGTGGTAAGCGGGGCACAGATACGCAGTATTTT	CASSERSGKRGTDTQYF
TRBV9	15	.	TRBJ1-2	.	TGTGCCAGCAGTCCGACGGGAGGTCTTAACTATGGCTACACCTTC	CASSPTGGLNYGYTF
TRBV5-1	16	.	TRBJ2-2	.	TGCGCCAGCAGCCCCACGGCAGGGTCGAACACCGGGGAGCTGTTTTTT	CASSPTAGSNTGELFF
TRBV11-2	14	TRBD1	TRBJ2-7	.	TGTGCCAGCAGCACTCCAGGGGGCGGCTACGAGCAGTACTTC	CASSTPGGGYEQYF
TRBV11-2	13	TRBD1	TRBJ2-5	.	TGTGCCAGCAGCCCCGGACAGGAAGAGACCCAGTACTTC	CASSPGQEETQYF